This TCR beta chain was retrieved from a study of T cells after yellow fever vaccination. Study background: Low-cell-number fractions were prepared with SMART-Seq v4 Ultra Low Input.

General study results and limits: Clones that expanded after primary vaccination mostly reappeared after the booster (approximately 96% CD4, about 91% CD8). Weaker in magnitude, the secondary response showed a faster peak on day 5 versus 15.

TCRdb re-called the 5' RACE reads with MiXCR, one entry per CDR3 protein. The sample has over 250,000 distinct CDR3 sequences, roughly 4.8% seen once. In regard to this clonotype: Its specificity is not known.

The specimen comprised CD4+ T cells sorted from PBMCs, sampled on the day of the yellow fever booster vaccination. The TCR sequence derives from a man aged 18 to 30 who received the YFV17D yellow fever vaccine.

CDR3 nucleotides: TGTGCCAGCAGCTTAGCCCTGACAGGGTCGAGCACCGGGGAGCTGTTTTTT. It is translated as CASSLALTGSSTGELFF. The chain couples TRBV7-9 to TRBJ2-2; TRBD1 matches at 7 bases. There are 17 residues in the CDR3. The germline V gene encodes CDR1 SEHNR and CDR2 FQNEAQ (reference sequence). The junction had 8 bases not matched to a gene; V was cut back by 0 bases and J by 4 bases. The variable domain in full, completed from reference TRBV7-9 and TRBJ2-2, reads DTGVSQNPRHKITKRGQNVTFRCDPISEHNRLYWYRQTLGQGPEFLTYFQNEAQLEKSRLLSDRFSAERPKGSFSTLEIQRTEQGDSAMYLCASSLALTGSSTGELFFGEGSRLTVL.